This T cell receptor (beta chain) appears in the sequencing data of a study of cytomegalovirus exposure and HLA in healthy donors. Points from the study as a whole: Generally TCR sequences proved uncommon, though certain public TCRs appeared in numerous donors. Reportedly, cytomegalovirus status was diagnosed with high sensitivity and specificity.

The approximately 120-subject validation cohort, separate from the 666-subject first cohort, included the donors. Germline assignment: CDR1 MDHEN and CDR2 SYDVKM. CDR3 size: 13 residues. With 5 bases removed from V and 10 bases from J, the gap between germline ends came to 15 bases. As concerns this clone: Its target is unknown.

TCRdb's copy holds only in-frame clones and misses some; the assay was immunoSEQ multiplex PCR. The sample holds about 120,000 clones, about nine tenths seen once. This clonotype originated in a man aged 18-30 years in good health and CMV-seronegative. The sample was PBMCs. V usage is TRBV28 and J usage is TRBJ2-1; D not certain. Written as DNA, the CDR3 is TGTGCCAGCAGTCCACCTTCTGTCCGGGAGCAGTTCTTC. As protein: CASSPPSVREQFF. The full variable domain, with the rest looked up from reference TRBV28 and TRBJ2-1, is DVKVTQSSRYLVKRTGEKVFLECVQDMDHENMFWYRQDPGLGLRLIYFSYDVKMKEKGDIPEGYSVSREKKERFSLILESASTNQTSMYLCASSPPSVREQFFGPGTRLTVL.